The clone carrying this T cell receptor (beta chain) occurred many times. Its antigen is unidentified. These data originate in a study of neurological immune-mediated disorders. Whole-study findings and limits: Across subjects, expanded clones had no CDR3 amino acid sequences in common, pointing to private repertoires in all groups. The multiple sclerosis repertoire cluster showed no association with any clinical or MRI feature. The authors stated that larger cohorts are needed.

This CDR3 spans 15 amino acids. Germline V lookup: CDR1 SNHLY, CDR2 FYNNEI. J lost 4 bases, V lost 8 bases, and 11 bases had no gene match. Synthesis of cDNA was carried out by template-switch 5'RACE. The reaction used 10-nucleotide random UMIs. One entry per CDR3 protein, called by TCRdb with MiXCR from the 5' RACE reads. This sample yields roughly 28,000 distinct CDR3 sequences, of which 2.5% to 4% are seen a single time; 7% belongs to the top ten. Unsorted libraries used 2 million PBMCs kept at -80 degrees C. The source material was PBMCs. This TCR derives from a woman in her 30s with multiple sclerosis. This chain uses TRBV2 with TRBJ2-3; 8 bases agree with TRBD2. The CDR3 bases are TGTGCCAGCGCCGGGAGGGCGGGAACGGCAGATACGCAGTATTTT. This sequence encodes CASAGRAGTADTQYF.